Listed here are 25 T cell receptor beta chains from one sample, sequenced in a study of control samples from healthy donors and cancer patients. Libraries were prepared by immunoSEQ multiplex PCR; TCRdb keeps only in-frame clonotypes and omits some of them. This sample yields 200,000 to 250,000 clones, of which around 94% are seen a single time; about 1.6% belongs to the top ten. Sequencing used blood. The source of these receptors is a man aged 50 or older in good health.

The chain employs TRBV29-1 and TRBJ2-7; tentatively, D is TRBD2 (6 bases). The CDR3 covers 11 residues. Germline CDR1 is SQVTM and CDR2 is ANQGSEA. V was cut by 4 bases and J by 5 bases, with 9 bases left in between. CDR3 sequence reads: CSVGLDHEQYF. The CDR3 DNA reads TGCAGCGTTGGACTAGACCACGAGCAGTACTTC.

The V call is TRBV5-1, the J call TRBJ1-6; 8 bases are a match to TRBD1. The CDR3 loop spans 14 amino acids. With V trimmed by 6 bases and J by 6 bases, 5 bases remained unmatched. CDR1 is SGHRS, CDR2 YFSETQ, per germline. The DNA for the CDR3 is TGCGCCAGCACCGGACAGGGAGGTAATTCACCCCTCCACTTT. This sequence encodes CASTGQGGNSPLHF.

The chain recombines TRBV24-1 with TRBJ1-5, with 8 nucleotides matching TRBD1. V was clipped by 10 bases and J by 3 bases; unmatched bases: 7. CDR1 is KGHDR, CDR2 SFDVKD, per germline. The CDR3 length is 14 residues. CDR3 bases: TGTGCCACTCGCGGGACAGGCACCAATCAGCCCCAGCATTTT. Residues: CATRGTGTNQPQHF.

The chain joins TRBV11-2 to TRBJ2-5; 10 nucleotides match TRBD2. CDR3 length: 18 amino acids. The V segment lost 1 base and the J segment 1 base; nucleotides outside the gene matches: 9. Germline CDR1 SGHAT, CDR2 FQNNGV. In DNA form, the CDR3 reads TGTGCCAGCAGCTTAGGAGGCCGATGGACTAGCGGCCAAGAGACCCAGTACTTC. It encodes CASSLGGRWTSGQETQYF.

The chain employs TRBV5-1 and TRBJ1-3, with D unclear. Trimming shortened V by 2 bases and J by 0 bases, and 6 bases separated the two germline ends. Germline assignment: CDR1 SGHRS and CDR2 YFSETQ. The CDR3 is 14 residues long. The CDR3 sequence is CASSFGSSGNTIYF. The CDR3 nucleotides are TGCGCCAGCAGCTTTGGGAGCTCTGGAAACACCATATATTTT.

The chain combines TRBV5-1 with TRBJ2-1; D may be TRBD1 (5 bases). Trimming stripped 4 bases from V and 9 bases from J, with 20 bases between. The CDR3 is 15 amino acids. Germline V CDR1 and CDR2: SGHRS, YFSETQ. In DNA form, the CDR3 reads TGCGCCAGCAGCCCCGGGCAAACAGGTGGCGGTGAGCAGTTCTTC. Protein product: CASSPGQTGGGEQFF.

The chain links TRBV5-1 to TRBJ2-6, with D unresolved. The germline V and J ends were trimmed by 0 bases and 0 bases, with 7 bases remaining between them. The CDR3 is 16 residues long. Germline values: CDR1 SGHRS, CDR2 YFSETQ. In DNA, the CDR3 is TGCGCCAGCAGCTTGGCGCTTAGCTCTGGGGCCAACGTCCTGACTTTC. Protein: CASSLALSSGANVLTF. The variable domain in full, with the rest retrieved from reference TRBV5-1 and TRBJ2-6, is KAGVTQTPRYLIKTRGQQVTLSCSPISGHRSVSWYQQTPGQGLQFLFEYFSETQRNKGNFPGRFSGRQFSNSRSEMNVSTLELGDSALYLCASSLALSSGANVLTFGAGSRLTVL.

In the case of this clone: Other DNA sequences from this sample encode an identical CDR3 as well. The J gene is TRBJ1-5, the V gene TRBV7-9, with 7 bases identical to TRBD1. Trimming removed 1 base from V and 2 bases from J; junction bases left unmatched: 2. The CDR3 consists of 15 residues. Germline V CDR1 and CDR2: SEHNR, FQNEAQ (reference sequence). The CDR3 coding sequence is TGTGCCAGCAGCTTAGGGGACAGCGGCAATCAGCCCCAGCATTTT. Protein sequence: CASSLGDSGNQPQHF.

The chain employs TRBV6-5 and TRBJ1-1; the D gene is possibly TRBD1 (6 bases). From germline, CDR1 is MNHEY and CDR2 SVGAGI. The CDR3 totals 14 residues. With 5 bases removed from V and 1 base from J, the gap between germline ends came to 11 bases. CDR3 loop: CASSQTGTNTEAFF. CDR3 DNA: TGTGCCAGCAGTCAGACAGGAACGAACACTGAAGCTTTCTTT.

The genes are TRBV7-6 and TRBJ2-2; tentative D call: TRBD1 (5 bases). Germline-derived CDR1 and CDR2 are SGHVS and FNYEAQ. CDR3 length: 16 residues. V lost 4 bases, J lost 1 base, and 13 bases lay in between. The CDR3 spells CASSSRQKMNTGELFF. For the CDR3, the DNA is TGTGCCAGCAGCTCCCGACAGAAAATGAACACCGGGGAGCTGTTTTTT.

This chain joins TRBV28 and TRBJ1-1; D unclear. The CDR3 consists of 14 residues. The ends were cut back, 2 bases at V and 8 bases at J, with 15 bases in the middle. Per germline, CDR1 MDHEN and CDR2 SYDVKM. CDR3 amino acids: CASSLIGAHKEAFF. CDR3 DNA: TGTGCCAGCAGTTTAATAGGCGCTCACAAGGAAGCTTTCTTT.

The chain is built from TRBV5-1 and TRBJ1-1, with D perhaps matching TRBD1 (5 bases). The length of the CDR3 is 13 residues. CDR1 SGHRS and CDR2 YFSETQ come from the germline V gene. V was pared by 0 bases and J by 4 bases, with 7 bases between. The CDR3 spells CASSLVGVTEAFF. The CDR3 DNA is TGCGCCAGCAGCTTGGTGGGGGTCACTGAAGCTTTCTTT. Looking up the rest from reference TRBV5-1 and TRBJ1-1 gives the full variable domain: KAGVTQTPRYLIKTRGQQVTLSCSPISGHRSVSWYQQTPGQGLQFLFEYFSETQRNKGNFPGRFSGRQFSNSRSEMNVSTLELGDSALYLCASSLVGVTEAFFGQGTRLTVV.

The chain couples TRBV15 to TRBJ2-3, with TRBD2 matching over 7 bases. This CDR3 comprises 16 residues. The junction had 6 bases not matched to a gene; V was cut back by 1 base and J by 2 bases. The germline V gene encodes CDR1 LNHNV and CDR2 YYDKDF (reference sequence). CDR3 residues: CATSRGNGGITDTQYF. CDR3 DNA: TGTGCCACCAGCAGAGGGAACGGGGGGATCACAGATACGCAGTATTTT.

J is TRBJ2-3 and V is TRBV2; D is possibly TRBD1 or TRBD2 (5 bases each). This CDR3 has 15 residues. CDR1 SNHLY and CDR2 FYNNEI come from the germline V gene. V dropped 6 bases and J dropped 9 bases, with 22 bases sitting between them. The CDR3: CASSAIWGPPGTQYF. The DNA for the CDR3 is TGTGCCAGCAGCGCTATTTGGGGCCCGCCGGGAACGCAGTATTTT.

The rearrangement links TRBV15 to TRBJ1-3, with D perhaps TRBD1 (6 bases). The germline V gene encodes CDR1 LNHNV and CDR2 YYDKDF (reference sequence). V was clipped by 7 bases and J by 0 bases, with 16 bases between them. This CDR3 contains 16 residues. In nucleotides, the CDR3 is TGTGCCACCACTACAGGGCCCGAGATCTCTGGAAACACCATATATTTT. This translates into CATTTGPEISGNTIYF.

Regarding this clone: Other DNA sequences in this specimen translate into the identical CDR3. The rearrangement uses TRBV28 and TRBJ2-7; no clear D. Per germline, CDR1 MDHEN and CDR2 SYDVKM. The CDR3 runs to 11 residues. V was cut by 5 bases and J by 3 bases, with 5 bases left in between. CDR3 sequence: CASSQYYEQYF. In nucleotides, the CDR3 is TGTGCCAGCAGTCAATACTACGAGCAGTACTTC.

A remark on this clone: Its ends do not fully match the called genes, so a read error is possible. CDR3: CASSLGGKGQPQHF. As DNA, the CDR3 is TGTGCCAGCAGTTTGGGAGGGAAGGGTCAGCCCCAGCATTTT. The V and J genes are TRBV5-6 and TRBJ1-5, with no clear D. Germline V gene data show CDR1 as SGHDT and CDR2 as YYEEEE. The CDR3 loop spans 14 amino acids.

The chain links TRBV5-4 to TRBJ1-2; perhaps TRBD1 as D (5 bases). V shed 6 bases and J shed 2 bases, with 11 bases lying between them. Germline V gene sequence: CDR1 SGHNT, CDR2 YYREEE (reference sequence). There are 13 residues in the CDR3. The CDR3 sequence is CASNRDGNYGYTF. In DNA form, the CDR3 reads TGTGCCAGCAACCGGGACGGGAACTATGGCTACACCTTC.

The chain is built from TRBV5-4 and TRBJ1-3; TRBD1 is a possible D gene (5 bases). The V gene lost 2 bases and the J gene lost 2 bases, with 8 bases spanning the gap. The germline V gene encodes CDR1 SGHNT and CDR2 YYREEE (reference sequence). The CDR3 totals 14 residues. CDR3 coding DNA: TGTGCCAGCAGCTTTCAGGGTGCTGGAAACACCATATATTTT. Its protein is CASSFQGAGNTIYF.

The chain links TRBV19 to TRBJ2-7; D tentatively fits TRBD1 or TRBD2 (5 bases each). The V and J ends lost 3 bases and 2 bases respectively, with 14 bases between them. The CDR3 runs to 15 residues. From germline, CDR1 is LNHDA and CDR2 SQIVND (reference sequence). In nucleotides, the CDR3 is TGTGCCAGTAGTATTGGGGGACGCAGGCCCTACGAGCAGTACGTC. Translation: CASSIGGRRPYEQYV.

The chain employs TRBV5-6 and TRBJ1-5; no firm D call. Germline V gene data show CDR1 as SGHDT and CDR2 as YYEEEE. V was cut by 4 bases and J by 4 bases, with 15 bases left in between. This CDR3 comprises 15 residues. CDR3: CASSAGPWANQPQHF. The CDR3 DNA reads TGTGCCAGCAGCGCCGGGCCCTGGGCAAATCAGCCCCAGCATTTT.

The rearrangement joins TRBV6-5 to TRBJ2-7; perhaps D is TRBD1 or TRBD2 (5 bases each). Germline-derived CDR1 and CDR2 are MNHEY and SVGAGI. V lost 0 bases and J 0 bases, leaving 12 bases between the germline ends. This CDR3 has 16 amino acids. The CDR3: CASSYSGPGTSYEQYF. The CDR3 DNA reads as TGTGCCAGCAGTTACTCGGGGCCGGGGACCTCCTACGAGCAGTACTTC.

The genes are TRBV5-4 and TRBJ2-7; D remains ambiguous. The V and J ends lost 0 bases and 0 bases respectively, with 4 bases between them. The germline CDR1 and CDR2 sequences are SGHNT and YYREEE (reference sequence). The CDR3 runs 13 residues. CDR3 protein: CASSLGSSYEQYV. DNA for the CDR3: TGTGCCAGCAGCTTGGGCAGCTCCTACGAGCAGTACGTC.

In DNA, the CDR3 is TGTGCCAGCTCACCACTCGCTCGCCTCTCTTCACCCCTCCACTTT. Translated: CASSPLARLSSPLHF. This chain joins TRBV18 and TRBJ1-6; D gene uncertain. This CDR3 comprises 15 residues. V lost 1 base, J lost 9 bases, and 13 bases lay in between. CDR1 and CDR2 (germline): KGHSH, LQKENI.

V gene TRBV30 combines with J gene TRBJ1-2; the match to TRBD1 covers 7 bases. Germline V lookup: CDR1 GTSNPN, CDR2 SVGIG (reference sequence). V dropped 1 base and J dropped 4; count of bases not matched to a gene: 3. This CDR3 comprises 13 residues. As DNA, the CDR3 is TGTGCCTGGAGTGGGGGACAGACCTATGGCTACACCTTC. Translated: CAWSGGQTYGYTF.